Listed below are T cell receptor beta chains from one sample, sequenced in a study of T cells in Graves' hyperthyroidism and ophthalmopathy. Each CDR3 protein is one row after TCRdb ran MiXCR on the multiplex PCR reads. The data contain fewer than 550,000 distinct CDR3 sequences, roughly a quarter of them singletons. Sequencing was done on a sample of blood. Receptors originate from a woman in her twenties or thirties with Graves' ophthalmopathy. CDR3s leave out the opening cysteine and the closing phenylalanine or tryptophan. Fields, in order: J gene, V gene, CDR3 protein.

J gene: TRBJ2-2; V gene: TRBV12-3/TRBV12-4; CDR3 protein: ASSYGAYANTGELF
J gene: TRBJ2-7; V gene: TRBV6-1; CDR3 protein: ASSPLGQGSSYEQY
J gene: TRBJ2-5; V gene: TRBV6-1; CDR3 protein: ASSDGVAPLGETQY
J gene: TRBJ1-2; V gene: TRBV7-2; CDR3 protein: ASSLENNYGYT
J gene: TRBJ2-5; V gene: TRBV5-6; CDR3 protein: ASSFRQGLEIQY
J gene: TRBJ1-2; V gene: TRBV19; CDR3 protein: ASSMRDRRGYT
J gene: TRBJ1-2; V gene: TRBV6-1; CDR3 protein: ASSEALLGAYGYT
J gene: TRBJ2-2; V gene: TRBV7-2; CDR3 protein: ASSLGDPGELF
J gene: TRBJ2-6; V gene: TRBV4-3; CDR3 protein: ASSQVGGWGANVLT
J gene: TRBJ1-1; V gene: TRBV29-1; CDR3 protein: SVVAGGHTEAF
J gene: TRBJ2-6; V gene: TRBV6-2/TRBV6-3; CDR3 protein: ASSYLDRGIGGANVLT
J gene: TRBJ1-1; V gene: TRBV7-2; CDR3 protein: ASSQGRAEAF
J gene: TRBJ1-1; V gene: TRBV6-1; CDR3 protein: ASSRTGFRERTEAF
J gene: TRBJ1-1; V gene: TRBV2; CDR3 protein: ASSVEGAANTEAF
J gene: TRBJ1-2; V gene: TRBV6-1; CDR3 protein: ASRDLLEVGYT
J gene: TRBJ2-4; V gene: TRBV2; CDR3 protein: ASRETGAKNIQY
J gene: TRBJ1-2; V gene: TRBV20-1; CDR3 protein: SAGGQGDGYT
J gene: TRBJ2-5; V gene: TRBV5-1; CDR3 protein: ASSLDREGETQY
J gene: TRBJ1-1; V gene: TRBV3-1; CDR3 protein: ASSQDWGDTEAF
J gene: TRBJ1-1; V gene: TRBV20-1; CDR3 protein: SARPDENTEAF
J gene: TRBJ2-7; V gene: TRBV14; CDR3 protein: ASSQVPGYEQY
J gene: TRBJ1-5; V gene: TRBV20-1; CDR3 protein: SATTGSNNQPQH
J gene: TRBJ1-1; V gene: TRBV15; CDR3 protein: ATSSREGIAF